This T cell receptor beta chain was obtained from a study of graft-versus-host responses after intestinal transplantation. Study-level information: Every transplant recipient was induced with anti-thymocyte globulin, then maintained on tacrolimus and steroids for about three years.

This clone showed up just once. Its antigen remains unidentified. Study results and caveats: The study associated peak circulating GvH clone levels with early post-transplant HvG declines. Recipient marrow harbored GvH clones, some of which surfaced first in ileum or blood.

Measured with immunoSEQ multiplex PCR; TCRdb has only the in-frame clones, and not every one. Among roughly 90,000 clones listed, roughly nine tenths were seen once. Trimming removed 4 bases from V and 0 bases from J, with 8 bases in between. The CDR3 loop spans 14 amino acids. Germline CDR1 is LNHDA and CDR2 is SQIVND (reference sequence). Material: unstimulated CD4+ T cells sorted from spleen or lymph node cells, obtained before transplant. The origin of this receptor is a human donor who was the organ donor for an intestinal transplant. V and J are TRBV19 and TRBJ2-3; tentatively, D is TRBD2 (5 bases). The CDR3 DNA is TGTGCCAGTAGTACTAGCAGCAGCACAGATACGCAGTATTTT. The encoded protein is CASSTSSSTDTQYF.